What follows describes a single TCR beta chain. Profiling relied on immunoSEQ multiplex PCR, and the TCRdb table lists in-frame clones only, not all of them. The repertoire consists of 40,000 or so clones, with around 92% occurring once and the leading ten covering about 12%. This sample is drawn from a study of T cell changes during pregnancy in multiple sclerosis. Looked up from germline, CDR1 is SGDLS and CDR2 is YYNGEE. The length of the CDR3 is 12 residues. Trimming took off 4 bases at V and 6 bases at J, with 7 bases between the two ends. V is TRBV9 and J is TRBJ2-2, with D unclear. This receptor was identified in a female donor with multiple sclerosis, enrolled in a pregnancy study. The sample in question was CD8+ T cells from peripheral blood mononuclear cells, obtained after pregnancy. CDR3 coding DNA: TGTGCCAGCAGCCCCCCGTCCGGGGAGCTGTTTTTT. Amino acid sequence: CASSPPSGELFF. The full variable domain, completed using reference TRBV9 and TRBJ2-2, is DSGVTQTPKHLITATGQRVTLRCSPRSGDLSVYWYQQSLDQGLQFLIQYYNGEERAKGNILERFSAQQFPDLHSELNLSSLELGDSALYFCASSPPSGELFFGEGSRLTVL.